The clone carrying this TCR beta chain was seen many times. The germline V and J ends were trimmed by 2 bases and 6 bases, with 11 bases remaining between them. Germline CDR1 is SGHTA and CDR2 is FQGNSA. CDR3 length: 13 residues. One entry per CDR3 protein results from TCRdb running MiXCR on the 5' RACE reads. The repertoire holds about 35,000 distinct CDR3 sequences, with roughly 6.3% as singletons. The data are from a study of early T cells in non-severe SARS-CoV-2 infection. The wider study: Sequencing of unsorted whole blood was done on bulk RNA, leaving chains unpaired.

J is TRBJ2-7 and V is TRBV7-2; no reliable D call. Source material: whole blood. The source is an adult who was a healthcare worker with PCR-confirmed SARS-CoV-2 infection or an uninfected control (not recorded which). The CDR3 loop is CASSLSGLGEQYF. The CDR3, as DNA: TGTGCCAGCAGCTTATCGGGCCTCGGCGAGCAGTACTTC.